The rows below give T cell receptor beta chains drawn from one sample of a study of OX40 agonist ivuxolimab in advanced cancers. The assay was immunoSEQ multiplex PCR, and TCRdb's table has in-frame clones only and misses some. The table includes 45,000 to 55,000 clones, around 94% detected once. The material sequenced was CD4+ or CD8+ T cells sorted from blood, taken in a trial of the OX40 agonist ivuxolimab. Every receptor here comes from an adult with an advanced solid tumor such as melanoma, head and neck, liver or kidney cancer. CDR3s include the opening cysteine and the closing phenylalanine or tryptophan. Each record gives: J gene, clone size, V gene, D gene, CDR3 protein, CDR3 DNA. The D gene is left open where the match is weak. Clone size is not always given. Where it is, it says once, few, many or a class for expanded clones.

TRBJ2-1 - TRBV7-9 - CASSPRGFFKPYNEQFF TGTGCCAGCAGCCCTAGGGGGTTTTTCAAACCCTACAATGAGCAGTTCTTC
TRBJ2-1 - TRBV28 - CASSLRESYNEQFF TGTGCCAGCAGTTTGAGGGAGAGCTACAATGAGCAGTTCTTC
TRBJ2-7 - TRBV2 TRBD2 CASSGTSGVSSYEQYF TGTGCCAGCTCCGGGACTAGCGGGGTGAGCTCCTACGAGCAGTACTTC
TRBJ2-2 - TRBV5-1 TRBD2 CASSLARASGRNTGELFF TGCGCCAGCAGCTTGGCCAGGGCTAGCGGGAGGAACACCGGGGAGCTGTTTTTT
TRBJ2-7 - TRBV10-3 TRBD2 CAIRPGLSYEQYF TGTGCCATCAGACCGGGACTATCCTACGAGCAGTACTTC
TRBJ2-7 - TRBV29-1 TRBD1 CSAQTGISYGQYF TGCAGCGCCCAGACAGGGATATCCTACGGGCAGTACTTC
TRBJ2-6 - TRBV5-6 - CASSLMIWDSGANVLTF TGTGCCAGCAGCTTGATGATTTGGGACTCTGGGGCCAACGTCCTGACTTTC
TRBJ2-7 - TRBV7-9 TRBD2 CASSPRLAGEDEQYF TGTGCCAGCAGCCCTAGACTAGCGGGAGAGGACGAGCAGTACTTC
TRBJ2-7 - TRBV7-3 TRBD1 CASSLNPRQGKSYEQYF TGTGCCAGCAGCTTAAATCCTCGACAGGGCAAATCCTACGAGCAGTACTTC
TRBJ1-5 - TRBV6-1 - CASRKDPVSNQPQHF TGTGCCAGCAGGAAGGACCCTGTAAGCAATCAGCCCCAGCATTTT
TRBJ2-7 - TRBV27 TRBD2 CASSTSGRFHEQYF TGTGCCAGTTCGACTAGCGGGAGATTTCACGAGCAGTACTTC
TRBJ2-7 - TRBV2 - CASSGLEAPEDEQYF TGTGCCAGCAGCGGGCTAGAGGCCCCTGAGGACGAGCAGTACTTC
TRBJ2-1 - TRBV19 TRBD2 CASRRGSHNEQFF TGTGCCAGTCGGCGCGGGAGCCACAATGAGCAGTTCTTC
TRBJ2-2 - TRBV27 - CASSLSIDWGVNTGELFF TGTGCCAGCAGTTTATCGATAGATTGGGGGGTGAACACCGGGGAGCTGTTTTTT
TRBJ2-5 - TRBV28 TRBD2 CASSFRGDRETQYF TGTGCCAGCAGTTTTCGGGGGGACCGAGAGACCCAGTACTTC
TRBJ1-1 - TRBV30 TRBD1 CAWSVGTDEAFF TGTGCCTGGAGTGTCGGGACAGATGAAGCTTTCTTT
TRBJ1-5 once TRBV5-1 - CASSQGLGQPQHF TGCGCCAGCAGTCAGGGCCTGGGTCAGCCCCAGCATTTT
TRBJ2-7 - TRBV5-5 - CASSLLYSENYEQYF TGTGCCAGCAGCCTACTCTATAGCGAAAACTACGAGCAGTACTTC
TRBJ2-5 - TRBV6-1 - CASSERGGVQETQYF TGTGCCAGCAGTGAACGGGGCGGGGTTCAAGAGACCCAGTACTTC
TRBJ1-2 - TRBV7-9 - CASSGGAENGYTF TGTGCCAGCAGCGGAGGGGCCGAAAATGGCTACACCTTC
TRBJ2-5 - TRBV11-3 - CASSLVGRVLETQYF TGTGCCAGCAGCTTAGTAGGCAGGGTTCTTGAGACCCAGTACTTC
TRBJ2-7 - TRBV6-5 - CASSYFGSAAYEQYF TGTGCCAGCAGTTATTTCGGCAGTGCTGCCTACGAGCAGTACTTC
TRBJ1-1 - TRBV5-8 - CASSLGPGPSLGAFF TGTGCCAGCAGCTTGGGGCCAGGGCCTTCACTGGGAGCTTTCTTT
TRBJ2-7 - TRBV7-2 TRBD1 CASSFPRTGSRLSYEQYF TGTGCCAGCAGCTTTCCCCGGACAGGGTCTCGCCTCTCCTACGAGCAGTACTTC
TRBJ2-1 - TRBV10-1 TRBD1 CASSVPGTDYNEQFF TGCGCCAGCAGTGTGCCCGGGACAGATTACAATGAGCAGTTCTTC
TRBJ2-7 - TRBV4-3 TRBD2 CASSQDPPTRSGRVNEQYF TGCGCCAGCAGCCAAGATCCCCCCACCAGAAGCGGGAGAGTCAACGAGCAGTACTTC
TRBJ1-2 - TRBV19 TRBD1 CASSIISGGGHGYTF TGTGCCAGTAGTATCATTTCGGGAGGGGGCCATGGCTACACCTTC
TRBJ2-7 - TRBV7-9 - CASSLEFYEQYF TGTGCCAGCAGCTTAGAGTTTTACGAGCAGTACTTC
TRBJ1-4 - TRBV28 - CATWTSGGAKNEKLFF TGTGCCACCTGGACGTCCGGTGGGGCAAAAAATGAAAAACTGTTTTTT
TRBJ2-1 - TRBV7-9 TRBD2 CASSYSGSANEQFF TGTGCCAGCAGCTATAGCGGGAGTGCCAATGAGCAGTTCTTC
TRBJ2-7 - TRBV2 TRBD2 CASRSSGTPFSDEQYF TGTGCCAGCAGGTCTAGCGGAACCCCCTTTTCGGATGAGCAGTACTTC
TRBJ2-2 - TRBV5-1 TRBD1 CASSLVTGGTGELFF TGCGCCAGCAGCTTGGTAACAGGGGGCACCGGGGAGCTGTTTTTT
TRBJ1-2 - TRBV2 - CASSPDIPTNYGYTF TGTGCCAGCAGTCCTGACATCCCCACTAACTATGGCTACACCTTC
TRBJ2-7 - TRBV2 - CASSDGPTYEQYF TGTGCCAGCAGTGATGGGCCGACCTACGAGCAGTACTTC
TRBJ2-7 - TRBV27 - CASSAFTGSKGEQYF TGTGCCAGCAGTGCCTTTACAGGGAGTAAGGGCGAGCAGTACTTC
TRBJ1-1 - TRBV27 - CASSLTAGPEAFF TGTGCCAGCAGTTTGACAGCCGGCCCAGAAGCTTTCTTT
TRBJ2-3 - TRBV11-2 TRBD2 CASSFLAGSTDTQYF TGTGCCAGCAGCTTTCTAGCGGGAAGCACAGATACGCAGTATTTT
TRBJ1-3 - TRBV4-3 TRBD1 CASKTGAAGNTIYF TGCGCCAGCAAAACAGGGGCTGCGGGAAACACCATATATTTT
TRBJ2-7 - TRBV19 - CASSMGGDAYEQYF TGTGCCAGTAGTATGGGCGGGGATGCCTACGAGCAGTACTTC
TRBJ1-5 - TRBV30 - CAWSFGVAQPQHF TGTGCCTGGAGTTTTGGGGTGGCTCAGCCCCAGCATTTT
TRBJ1-1 - TRBV11-1 - CASSWPWGSRSTEAFF TGTGCCAGCAGCTGGCCCTGGGGGTCGAGGAGCACTGAAGCTTTCTTT
TRBJ1-3 - TRBV13 TRBD1 CASSDNRGAFGNTIYF TGTGCCAGCAGCGATAACAGGGGCGCCTTCGGAAACACCATATATTTT
TRBJ2-7 - TRBV7-9 - CASSHPLIDRTGEQYF TGTGCCAGCAGCCATCCCCTCATAGACAGAACAGGCGAGCAGTACTTC
TRBJ2-2 - TRBV30 - CAWSSTTNTGELFF TGTGCCTGGAGTTCTACGACGAACACCGGGGAGCTGTTTTTT
TRBJ2-7 - TRBV6-5 - CASSYSVSGSYEQYF TGTGCCAGCAGTTACTCGGTCAGTGGCTCCTACGAGCAGTACTTC
TRBJ2-7 once TRBV2 - CASTPLSGVEWAYEQYF TGTGCCAGCACCCCCCTCTCAGGAGTTGAGTGGGCCTACGAGCAGTACTTC
TRBJ2-1 - TRBV27 TRBD1 CASRRQGNFYNEQFF TGTGCCAGCAGGAGACAGGGGAATTTTTACAATGAGCAGTTCTTC
TRBJ2-3 - TRBV7-6 TRBD2 CASSPGTSGPTDTQYF TGTGCCAGCAGCCCAGGGACTAGCGGGCCCACAGATACGCAGTATTTT
TRBJ2-7 - TRBV6-6 - CASSYSLLKGHEQYF TGTGCCAGCAGTTACTCTCTATTAAAAGGCCACGAGCAGTACTTC
TRBJ2-7 - TRBV5-4 - CASSSDGPYEQYF TGTGCCAGCAGCTCGGACGGACCCTACGAGCAGTACTTC
TRBJ2-7 - TRBV5-1 TRBD1 CASYAGTGAYEQYF TGCGCCAGCTACGCGGGGACAGGTGCCTACGAGCAGTACTTC
TRBJ1-2 - TRBV19 - CASSALSRGFGYGYTF TGTGCCAGTAGTGCGTTGAGTAGGGGGTTCGGATATGGCTACACCTTC
TRBJ2-1 - TRBV19 TRBD2 CASSIEIAGGLNEQFF TGTGCCAGTAGTATAGAAATAGCGGGAGGGCTCAATGAGCAGTTCTTC
TRBJ2-7 - TRBV11-1 TRBD2 CASSFAGEGYEQYF TGTGCCAGCAGCTTCGCGGGGGAAGGCTACGAGCAGTACTTC